The 26 T cell receptor beta chains below were found in one sample sequenced in a study of CD8+CD57+ T cells in acquired aplastic anemia. Template material for TCR beta VDJ and CDR3 profiling consisted of genomic DNA. Each CDR3 protein gets one entry after TCRdb re-called the reads with MiXCR. The data hold 40,000 or so distinct CDR3 sequences, with 76% observed a single time. The sequenced material came from sorted CD4+, CD8+, or CD8+CD57+ T cells (not recorded which) from PBMCs. The receptors originated from a human donor in good health, serving as a control.

The chain employs TRBV7-8 and TRBJ2-3; 11 bases agree with TRBD2. J gave up 4 bases and V 5 bases, and 5 bases lay outside the gene matches. Germline loops: CDR1 SGHVS, CDR2 FQNEAQ. The CDR3 extends over 15 amino acids. This CDR3 is CASSPLSGGADTQYF. The CDR3 DNA follows: TGTGCCAGCAGCCCACTTAGCGGGGGGGCAGATACGCAGTATTTT.

This clonotype was picked up many times. The rearrangement links TRBV13 to TRBJ2-2, with D possibly being TRBD2 (5 bases). Trimming pared 8 bases from V and 4 bases from J, leaving 20 bases between. Germline V gene lookup returns CDR1 PRHDT and CDR2 FYEKMQ (reference sequence). The length of the CDR3 is 16 residues. CDR3 region: CASVLLGSPSTGELFF. DNA of the CDR3: TGTGCCAGCGTACTACTAGGATCTCCGAGCACCGGGGAGCTGTTTTTT.

The chain has TRBV6-7 and TRBJ2-7; no clear D gene. TRBV6-7 is an ORF, and what it does is uncertain. The CDR3 spans 11 residues. Between the trimmed V and J ends, which lost 8 bases and 3 bases, there was a span of 8 bases. This chain's CDR3 is CASGRSYEQYF. The CDR3 DNA sequence: TGTGCCAGCGGGCGGAGCTACGAGCAGTACTTC.

This clonotype is medium-sized in the sample. The rearrangement uses TRBV5-4 and TRBJ2-7; D is perhaps TRBD1 (5 bases). Trimming pared 3 bases from V and 2 bases from J, leaving 9 bases between. CDR1 SGHNT and CDR2 YYREEE come from the germline V gene (reference sequence). The CDR3 has 13 residues. CDR3 loop: CASSSSTAYEQYF. CDR3 in DNA: TGTGCCAGCAGCTCCTCGACAGCCTACGAGCAGTACTTC. The complete variable domain, with remaining parts taken from reference TRBV5-4 and TRBJ2-7, reads ETGVTQSPTHLIKTRGQQVTLRCSSQSGHNTVSWYQQALGQGPQFIFQYYREEENGRGNFPPRFSGLQFPNYSSELNVNALELDDSALYLCASSSSTAYEQYFGPGTRLTVT.

The chain has TRBV20-1 and TRBJ2-7; 15 bases fit TRBD2. V shed 6 bases and J 5 bases; nucleotides not matched to a gene: 11. This CDR3 region has 16 residues. Germline values: CDR1 DFQATT, CDR2 SNEGSKA (reference sequence). The CDR3 reads CSAIGLAGGASNEQYF. CDR3 DNA: TGCAGTGCGATTGGACTAGCGGGGGGGGCATCGAACGAGCAGTACTTC.

The V and J genes are TRBV24-1 and TRBJ2-1; D is possibly TRBD2 (5 bases). Trimming left V 3 bases short and J 8 bases short, with 13 bases between. The CDR3 sequence is 14 residues long. Germline V CDR1 and CDR2: KGHDR, SFDVKD. The CDR3 DNA reads TGTGCCACCAGTGATGAGGGCCCCATGGATGAGCAGTTCTTC. Translation gives CATSDEGPMDEQFF.

CDR3 residues: CSAPGQSYNSPLHF. CDR3 sequence (DNA): TGCAGTGCTCCGGGACAGTCCTATAATTCACCCCTCCACTTT. The chain links TRBV20-1 to TRBJ1-6, with TRBD1 identical over 7 bases. The V segment lost 5 bases and the J segment 1 base; nucleotides outside the gene matches: 2. Germline V lookup: CDR1 DFQATT, CDR2 SNEGSKA (reference sequence). The CDR3 is made up of 14 amino acids.

The rearrangement uses TRBV11-1 and TRBJ1-2; 8 nucleotides agree with TRBD1. This CDR3 has 17 residues. The ends lost 1 base at V and 3 bases at J; junction bases unmatched: 10. Germline CDR1 reads SGHAT; CDR2 reads FQDESV (reference sequence). Written as DNA, the CDR3 is TGTGCCAGCAGCTTAGTAGGCCGGGACAGGACATACTATGGCTACACCTTC. The encoded protein is CASSLVGRDRTYYGYTF.

The chain has TRBV29-1 and TRBJ2-3, with 7 bases lining up with TRBD2. Germline CDR1 SQVTM, CDR2 ANQGSEA. Unmatched junction bases numbered 3, after V lost 4 bases and J lost 2 bases. The CDR3 loop spans 13 amino acids. The CDR3 DNA sequence: TGCAGCGTTGGGGGGAGGGACACAGATACGCAGTATTTT. It yields the protein CSVGGRDTDTQYF.

The CDR3 sequence is CASSENGPASYF. CDR3 coding DNA: TGTGCCAGCAGTGAAAATGGTCCAGCTTCGTACTTC. The J gene is TRBJ2-7, the V gene TRBV2; D not resolved. V was clipped by 2 bases and J by 12 bases, with 14 bases between them. CDR3 length: 12 residues. The germline V gene has CDR1 SNHLY and CDR2 FYNNEI.

This chain connects TRBV15 to TRBJ2-5; the D call may be TRBD1 or TRBD2 (5 bases each). V lost 5 bases to trimming and J lost 6 bases, with 13 bases between them. The CDR3 is 13 residues long. Germline assignment: CDR1 LNHNV and CDR2 YYDKDF (reference sequence). CDR3 in amino acids: CATSERGWQTQYF. The CDR3 DNA reads TGTGCCACCAGCGAGAGGGGTTGGCAGACCCAGTACTTC.

The chain combines TRBV20-1 with TRBJ1-2, with D hard to call. CDR3 length: 10 residues. V was shortened by 3 bases and J by 6 bases, with 5 bases between the two germline ends. Per germline, CDR1 DFQATT and CDR2 SNEGSKA (reference sequence). CDR3 region: CSARADGYTF. The CDR3 DNA sequence: TGCAGTGCTAGGGCTGATGGCTACACCTTC.

V and J are TRBV7-8 and TRBJ1-2; D may be TRBD1 (6 bases). The length of the CDR3 is 15 residues. The V end lost 5 bases, the J end lost 2 bases, and 15 bases lay between the germline ends. The germline CDR1 and CDR2 sequences are SGHVS and FQNEAQ. As DNA, the CDR3 is TGTGCCAGCAGCGCAAGCCCGGGGGCCAACTATGGCTACACCTTC. Translated, it gives CASSASPGANYGYTF. Combining the CDR3 with reference TRBV7-8 and TRBJ1-2 gives the whole variable domain GAGVSQSPRYKVAKRGQDVALRCDPISGHVSLFWYQQALGQGPEFLTYFQNEAQLDKSGLPSDRFFAERPEGSVSTLKIQRTQQEDSAVYLCASSASPGANYGYTFGSGTRLTVV.

CDR3 coding DNA: TGCGCCAGCAGCCACGTAGGACAGGGGGCCTCCTACGAGCAGTACTTC. This sequence encodes CASSHVGQGASYEQYF. The rearrangement joins TRBV4-3 to TRBJ2-7, with 11 bases fitting TRBD1. The CDR3 consists of 16 residues. Germline V CDR1 and CDR2: LGHNA, YSLEER. V shed 3 bases, J shed 0 bases, and the junction held 4 bases outside the gene matches.

The J gene is TRBJ2-5, the V gene TRBV2; D perhaps matches TRBD2 (5 bases). Germline assignment: CDR1 SNHLY and CDR2 FYNNEI. The CDR3 runs to 13 residues. The ends were cut back, 7 bases at V and 1 base at J, with 10 bases in the middle. CDR3 nucleotides: TGTGCCAGCACGCGGCGGGCCCAAGAGACCCAGTACTTC. Amino acids: CASTRRAQETQYF.

The J gene is TRBJ2-5, the V gene TRBV5-1; D uncertain. There are 12 residues in the CDR3. The germline V gene has CDR1 SGHRS and CDR2 YFSETQ. Trimming took off 4 bases at V and 5 bases at J, with 9 bases between the two ends. The CDR3 loop is CASSAVGETQYF. The DNA of the CDR3 is TGCGCCAGCAGCGCGGTGGGCGAGACCCAGTACTTC. Looking up the rest from reference TRBV5-1 and TRBJ2-5 gives the full variable domain: KAGVTQTPRYLIKTRGQQVTLSCSPISGHRSVSWYQQTPGQGLQFLFEYFSETQRNKGNFPGRFSGRQFSNSRSEMNVSTLELGDSALYLCASSAVGETQYFGPGTRLLVL.

J is TRBJ2-7 and V is TRBV19; TRBD1 matches at 10 bases. This CDR3 has 15 residues. V lost 5 bases, J lost 3 bases, and 7 bases stayed unmatched. Germline V gene sequence: CDR1 LNHDA, CDR2 SQIVND (reference sequence). The CDR3 is CASSRFGTGDYEQYF. In nucleotides, the CDR3 is TGTGCCAGTAGTCGCTTCGGGACAGGGGACTACGAGCAGTACTTC. Looking up the rest from reference TRBV19 and TRBJ2-7 gives the full variable domain: DGGITQSPKYLFRKEGQNVTLSCEQNLNHDAMYWYRQDPGQGLRLIYYSQIVNDFQKGDIAEGYSVSREKKESFPLTVTSAQKNPTAFYLCASSRFGTGDYEQYFGPGTRLTVT.

J is TRBJ1-1 and V is TRBV20-1, with unresolved D. This CDR3 has 14 residues. Trimming pared 1 base from V and 3 bases from J, leaving 12 bases between. The germline gives CDR1 DFQATT, CDR2 SNEGSKA (reference sequence). CDR3 in amino acids: CSARGLPGDTEAFF. In DNA form, the CDR3 reads TGCAGTGCTAGAGGGCTTCCAGGAGACACTGAAGCTTTCTTT.

The CDR3 sequence is CASSTGRDQPQHF. CDR3 coding DNA: TGTGCCAGTAGTACAGGACGCGATCAGCCCCAGCATTTT. The chain combines TRBV19 with TRBJ1-5; D gene unclear. The CDR3 sequence is 13 residues long. Per the germline V gene, CDR1 is LNHDA and CDR2 is SQIVND (reference sequence). Trimming took off 4 bases at V and 5 bases at J, with 9 bases between the two ends.

This chain connects TRBV25-1 to TRBJ2-6; D not certain. The ends were cut back, 4 bases at V and 0 bases at J, with 10 bases in the middle. This CDR3 has 16 amino acids. In germline, CDR1 is MGHDK, CDR2 SYGVNS. CDR3 amino acids: CASSVINLSGANVLTF. The CDR3 nucleotides read TGTGCCAGCAGTGTGATCAATCTCTCTGGGGCCAACGTCCTGACTTTC.

CDR3 DNA: TGTGCCATCACCGAGGGACAATTCGGGCTCTACGAGCAGTACTTC. Encoded protein: CAITEGQFGLYEQYF. This rearrangement joins TRBV10-3 to TRBJ2-7; the D gene is possibly TRBD1 (6 bases). V was trimmed by 7 bases and J by 3 bases, leaving 19 bases between them. CDR3 length: 15 residues. Germline CDR1 reads ENHRY; CDR2 reads SYGVKD.

This clonotype was picked up one time. The V and J genes are TRBV7-4 and TRBJ1-2, with D possibly TRBD1 on 5 matching bases. Germline CDR1 and CDR2: SGHVT and SQSDAQ. The CDR3 runs to 14 residues. Trimming took off 1 base at V and 4 bases at J, with 10 bases between the two ends. The CDR3 region is CASSLDRSGYGYTF. As DNA, the CDR3 is TGTGCCAGCAGCTTAGACAGGTCCGGCTATGGCTACACCTTC.

The V and J genes are TRBV20-1 and TRBJ1-2, with TRBD1 matching over 7 bases. The length of the CDR3 is 14 residues. The junction had 9 bases not matched to a gene; V was cut back by 6 bases and J by 2 bases. Germline loops: CDR1 DFQATT, CDR2 SNEGSKA (reference sequence). The CDR3 DNA reads TGCAGTGCCCTCGAGGCACAGGGGAACTATGGCTACACCTTC. This gives the protein CSALEAQGNYGYTF.

The V gene is TRBV2, the J gene TRBJ1-2; TRBD1 aligns across 8 bases. Trimming cost V 6 bases and J 4 bases; bases outside gene matches: 7. This CDR3 is built from 14 residues. Germline V gene sequence: CDR1 SNHLY, CDR2 FYNNEI. This chain's CDR3 is CASSRGDRSYGYTF. The DNA for the CDR3 is TGTGCCAGCAGCCGGGGGGACAGGTCCTATGGCTACACCTTC.

This clonotype was seen just once. The V call is TRBV20-1, the J call TRBJ2-7; D call uncertain. CDR3 length: 12 residues. V was pared by 3 bases and J by 5 bases, with 11 bases between. Germline V gene sequence: CDR1 DFQATT, CDR2 SNEGSKA (reference sequence). Written as DNA, the CDR3 is TGCAGTGCTAGGGGTTCTGTTGACGAGCAGTACTTC. Amino acid sequence: CSARGSVDEQYF.

The chain combines TRBV25-1 with TRBJ2-7; the match to TRBD1 covers 9 bases. Germline V lookup: CDR1 MGHDK, CDR2 SYGVNS. After removal of 3 bases from V and 3 bases from J, the junction contained 9 bases not matched to a gene. The CDR3 is 16 residues long. The CDR3 nucleotides read TGTGCCAGCAGTGACCAGGGACAGGGCAGGAGCTACGAGCAGTACTTC. Its translation: CASSDQGQGRSYEQYF.